This T cell receptor beta chain comes out of a study of blood T cell repertoires in COVID-19. Original data processing: Nucleated cell counts were estimated from reference gene primer amplification. Libraries were prepared by immunoSEQ multiplex PCR; TCRdb keeps only in-frame clonotypes and omits some of them. The D gene and trimming were derived from the DNA, and the V and J assignments and clone size from that table. The repertoire holds roughly 190,000 clones, with 80% as singletons. Germline V gene lookup returns CDR1 MGHRA and CDR2 YSYEKL. This CDR3 is built from 15 residues. Trimming took off 3 bases at V and 7 bases at J, with 16 bases between the two ends.

The source of this sequence is a man between 60 and 70 years old with acute or convalescent COVID-19. The rearrangement uses TRBV4-1 and TRBJ1-5; possibly TRBD1 for D (6 bases). Sequencing was done on a sample of peripheral blood. Written as DNA, the CDR3 is TGCGCCAGCAGCCAGAGAGGGGGTGACCGACAGCCCCAGCATTTT. Translating it yields CASSQRGGDRQPQHF.